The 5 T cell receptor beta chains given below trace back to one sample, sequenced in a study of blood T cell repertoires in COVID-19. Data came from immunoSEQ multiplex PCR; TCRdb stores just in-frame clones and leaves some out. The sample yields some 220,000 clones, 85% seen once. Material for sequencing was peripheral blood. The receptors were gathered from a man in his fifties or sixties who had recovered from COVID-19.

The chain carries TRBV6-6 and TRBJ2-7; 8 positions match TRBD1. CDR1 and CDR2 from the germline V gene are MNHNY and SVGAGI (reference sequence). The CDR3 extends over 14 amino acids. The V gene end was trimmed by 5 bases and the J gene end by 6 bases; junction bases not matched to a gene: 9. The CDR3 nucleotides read TGTGCCAGCAGTCCTGGACAGGGCTTCACCGAGCAGTACTTC. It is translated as CASSPGQGFTEQYF.

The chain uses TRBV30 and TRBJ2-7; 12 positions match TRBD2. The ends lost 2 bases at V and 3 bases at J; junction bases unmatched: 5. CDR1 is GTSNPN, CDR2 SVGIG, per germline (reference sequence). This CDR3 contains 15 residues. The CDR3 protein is CAWSLTSGRVYEQYF. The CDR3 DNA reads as TGTGCCTGGAGTTTGACTAGCGGGAGAGTCTACGAGCAGTACTTC.

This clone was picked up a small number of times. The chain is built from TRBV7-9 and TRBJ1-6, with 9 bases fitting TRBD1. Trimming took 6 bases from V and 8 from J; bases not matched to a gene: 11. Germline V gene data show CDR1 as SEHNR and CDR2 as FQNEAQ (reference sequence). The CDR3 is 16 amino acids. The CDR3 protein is CASRRWTGTGYSPLHF. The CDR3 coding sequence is TGTGCCAGCAGGCGATGGACCGGGACAGGGTATTCACCCCTCCACTTT.

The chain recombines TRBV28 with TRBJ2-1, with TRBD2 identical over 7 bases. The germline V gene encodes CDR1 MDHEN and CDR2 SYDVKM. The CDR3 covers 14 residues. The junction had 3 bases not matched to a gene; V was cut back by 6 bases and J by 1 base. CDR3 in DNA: TGTGCCAGCAGGGCGGGAGATTCCTACAATGAGCAGTTCTTC. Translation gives CASRAGDSYNEQFF.

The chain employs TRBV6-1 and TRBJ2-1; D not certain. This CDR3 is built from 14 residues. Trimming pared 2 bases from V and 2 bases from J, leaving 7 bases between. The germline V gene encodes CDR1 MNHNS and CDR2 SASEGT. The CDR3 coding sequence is TGTGCCAGCAGTGAAAGCCTAGCCTACAATGAGCAGTTCTTC. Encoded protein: CASSESLAYNEQFF.